The rows below give T cell receptor beta chains drawn from one sample of a study of blood T cell repertoires in COVID-19. Only in-frame clones appear in the TCRdb table, and some are missing; sequencing was by immunoSEQ multiplex PCR. The sample has 300,000 to 350,000 clones; around nine tenths are singletons. Specimen: peripheral blood. All receptors come from a woman aged 25 to 45 with COVID-19, enrolled during active disease. The CDR3 runs from the conserved cysteine through the conserved F or W. Rows may omit the clone size; those that give it use once, few, many or a size class.

CDR3 length: 16
V gene: TRBV21-1
clone size: -
J gene: TRBJ1-5
CDR3 protein: CASSMTPGERNQPQHF

CDR3 length: 15
V gene: TRBV6-5
clone size: -
J gene: TRBJ1-6
CDR3 protein: CASSYRTEYNSPLHF

CDR3 length: 13
V gene: TRBV19
clone size: -
J gene: TRBJ1-2
CDR3 protein: CASSPQTGYGYTF

CDR3 length: 14
V gene: TRBV20-1
clone size: many
J gene: TRBJ2-7
CDR3 protein: CSASGLAGGYEQYF

CDR3 length: 17
V gene: TRBV24-1
clone size: -
J gene: TRBJ2-4
CDR3 protein: CATSDWTGSIAKNIQYF

CDR3 length: 14
V gene: TRBV5-1
clone size: -
J gene: TRBJ1-2
CDR3 protein: CASSLGGTGDSYTF

CDR3 length: 13
V gene: TRBV19
clone size: -
J gene: TRBJ1-2
CDR3 protein: CASRAGQIYGYTF

CDR3 length: 11
V gene: TRBV11-2
clone size: -
J gene: TRBJ2-3
CDR3 protein: CASSHGQGRYF

CDR3 length: 16
V gene: TRBV5-1
clone size: -
J gene: TRBJ2-7
CDR3 protein: CASSWGLTGPGYEQYF

CDR3 length: 13
V gene: TRBV6-5
clone size: -
J gene: TRBJ1-1
CDR3 protein: CASSRTGNTEAFF

CDR3 length: 12
V gene: TRBV28
clone size: -
J gene: TRBJ1-2
CDR3 protein: CASSAANYGYTF

CDR3 length: 17
V gene: TRBV6-1
clone size: -
J gene: TRBJ2-1
CDR3 protein: CASSDPRRTGNYNEQFF

CDR3 length: 14
V gene: TRBV5-6
clone size: -
J gene: TRBJ1-2
CDR3 protein: CASRRGQGYYGYTF

CDR3 length: 14
V gene: TRBV10-3
clone size: -
J gene: TRBJ2-3
CDR3 protein: CATTRQGPTDTQYF

CDR3 length: 15
V gene: TRBV7-8
clone size: -
J gene: TRBJ2-5
CDR3 protein: CASSLAGTGQETQYF

CDR3 length: 16
V gene: TRBV10-3
clone size: -
J gene: TRBJ2-1
CDR3 protein: CAISGGETSGRDEQFF

CDR3 length: 12
V gene: TRBV27
clone size: -
J gene: TRBJ1-5
CDR3 protein: CASSPGGQPQHF

CDR3 length: 18
V gene: TRBV9
clone size: -
J gene: TRBJ1-6
CDR3 protein: CASSVEAGDLGYNSPLHF

CDR3 length: 13
V gene: TRBV9
clone size: -
J gene: TRBJ1-2
CDR3 protein: CASSVEGVYGYTF

CDR3 length: 13
V gene: TRBV6-5
clone size: -
J gene: TRBJ1-5
CDR3 protein: CASRGQRNQPQHF

CDR3 length: 12
V gene: TRBV30
clone size: -
J gene: TRBJ2-2
CDR3 protein: CAWNGGGGELFF

CDR3 length: 13
V gene: TRBV2
clone size: once
J gene: TRBJ1-1
CDR3 protein: CASSEQAGTEAFF

CDR3 length: 15
V gene: TRBV28
clone size: -
J gene: TRBJ2-7
CDR3 protein: CASRVRQGLSYEQYF

CDR3 length: 17
V gene: TRBV7-2
clone size: -
J gene: TRBJ1-3
CDR3 protein: CASSSGEGRKTGNTIYF

CDR3 length: 18
V gene: TRBV5-3
clone size: few
J gene: TRBJ2-3
CDR3 protein: CARSLGTSGWSEADTQYF

CDR3 length: 15
V gene: TRBV7-3
clone size: -
J gene: TRBJ2-4
CDR3 protein: CASSLYGGGKNIQYF

CDR3 length: 13
V gene: TRBV19
clone size: -
J gene: TRBJ2-2
CDR3 protein: CASHPDRAGELFF

CDR3 length: 16
V gene: TRBV3-1/TRBV3-2
clone size: -
J gene: TRBJ2-7
CDR3 protein: CASSQPGQGRSYEQYF

CDR3 length: 13
V gene: TRBV12-3/TRBV12-4
clone size: -
J gene: TRBJ1-5
CDR3 protein: CASTRGGNQPQHF

CDR3 length: 14
V gene: TRBV28
clone size: -
J gene: TRBJ2-2
CDR3 protein: CASSRGLNTGELFF

CDR3 length: 16
V gene: TRBV6-6
clone size: -
J gene: TRBJ2-6
CDR3 protein: CASSYRGTSGANVLTF

CDR3 length: 15
V gene: TRBV28
clone size: -
J gene: TRBJ2-7
CDR3 protein: CASSPGTSGDYEQYF

CDR3 length: 15
V gene: TRBV27
clone size: -
J gene: TRBJ2-2
CDR3 protein: CASSLQGAGTGELFF

CDR3 length: 13
V gene: TRBV10-1
clone size: -
J gene: TRBJ1-6
CDR3 protein: CASSPDTNSPLHF

CDR3 length: 15
V gene: TRBV2
clone size: -
J gene: TRBJ2-2
CDR3 protein: CASSLPRTNTGELFF

CDR3 length: 15
V gene: TRBV7-2
clone size: -
J gene: TRBJ2-7
CDR3 protein: CASSPRTSGGYEQYF

CDR3 length: 14
V gene: TRBV19
clone size: -
J gene: TRBJ2-2
CDR3 protein: CASTSGQGTGELFF

CDR3 length: 13
V gene: TRBV30
clone size: -
J gene: TRBJ1-2
CDR3 protein: CAWSVGRGDGYTF

CDR3 length: 16
V gene: TRBV15
clone size: -
J gene: TRBJ2-7
CDR3 protein: CATRMKARDKPYEQYF

CDR3 length: 14
V gene: TRBV6-5
clone size: once
J gene: TRBJ2-3
CDR3 protein: CASSYLTTWNTQYF

CDR3 length: 14
V gene: TRBV2
clone size: -
J gene: TRBJ1-1
CDR3 protein: CASNLGGKNTEAFF

CDR3 length: 12
V gene: TRBV24-1
clone size: -
J gene: TRBJ2-5
CDR3 protein: CATSELAGAQYF

CDR3 length: 16
V gene: TRBV2
clone size: -
J gene: TRBJ2-1
CDR3 protein: CASSRTGVGSYNEQFF

CDR3 length: 18
V gene: TRBV11-2
clone size: -
J gene: TRBJ2-1
CDR3 protein: CASSLDRLAGYSYNEQFF

CDR3 length: 15
V gene: TRBV27
clone size: -
J gene: TRBJ1-1
CDR3 protein: CASSYRRAMNTEAFF

CDR3 length: 15
V gene: TRBV6-1
clone size: -
J gene: TRBJ2-3
CDR3 protein: CASSETSRRTDTQYF